This T cell receptor beta chain was captured in a study of T cell changes during pregnancy in multiple sclerosis. Sequencing used immunoSEQ multiplex PCR; TCRdb keeps in-frame clones, though not all of them. The table records about 74,000 clones, approximately 91% of them present only once. The material sequenced was peripheral blood, taken in the third trimester of pregnancy. This sequence was found in a female donor with multiple sclerosis, enrolled in a pregnancy study.

The DNA of the CDR3 is TGCGCCAGCAGGCAAGGACAGGCTAACTATGGCTACACCTTC. It is translated as CASRQGQANYGYTF. The V gene is TRBV5-1, the J gene TRBJ1-2; 7 bases map to TRBD1. Germline-derived CDR1 and CDR2 are SGHRS and YFSETQ. The V and J ends lost 5 bases and 0 bases, in that order; junction bases with no gene match: 4. There are 14 residues in the CDR3.